This TCR beta chain was profiled in a study of T cell repertoires in cytomegalovirus infection. For the study at large: Evidence of both CMV infection and a matching HLA type came from public TCR beta signatures.

As for this clonotype: Antigen: not known.

TCRdb analysed the reads with MiXCR anew, one entry per CDR3 protein. The repertoire consists of about 230,000 distinct CDR3 sequences, with roughly 22% occurring once and the leading ten covering 15% to 20%. The CDR3 covers 14 residues. V dropped 3 bases and J dropped 4; count of bases not matched to a gene: 4. CDR1 and CDR2 from the germline V gene are SGDLS and YYNGEE. Study-wide points: HLA-C-restricted CMV-specific TCR beta clonotypes prevailed in the ex vivo response.

The sample taken for sequencing was CD8+ T cells from PBMCs. The rearrangement uses TRBV9 and TRBJ1-5; the match to TRBD1 covers 7 bases. The clonotype originates from a human donor in good health (CMV status not recorded). Some clones in this sample may be carry-over from other donors' samples. CDR3 bases: TGTGCCAGCAGCGCGGGACAGATGAATCAGCCCCAGCATTTT. Protein: CASSAGQMNQPQHF.